Presented here are 31 T cell receptor beta chains from one specimen sequenced in a study of control samples from healthy donors and cancer patients. The repertoire was sequenced with immunoSEQ multiplex PCR; TCRdb's copy has only in-frame clones and lacks some. The table records around 96,000 clones, approximately 93% of them present only once. Sequencing was done on a sample of blood. The receptors were sampled from a young man in good health.

This chain joins TRBV27 and TRBJ1-3, with TRBD1 as a possible D gene (5 bases). The CDR3 length is 14 residues. Germline lookup yields CDR1 MNHEY and CDR2 SMNVEV (reference sequence). Deletions cut 5 bases from V and 4 bases from J, with 12 bases between. This CDR3 reads CASSRGAEGNTIYF. As DNA, the CDR3 is TGTGCCAGCAGTAGGGGTGCGGAAGGAAACACCATATATTTT.

The count of this clone is one. The rearrangement joins TRBV7-2 to TRBJ2-7, with TRBD2 matching over 12 bases. After removal of 2 bases from V and 4 bases from J, the junction contained 0 bases not matched to a gene. Germline CDR1 reads SGHTA; CDR2 reads FQGNSA. The CDR3 contains 14 residues. The CDR3 region is CASSLTSGGYEQYF. The DNA for the CDR3 is TGTGCCAGCAGCTTAACTAGCGGGGGGTACGAGCAGTACTTC.

The chain is built from TRBV5-1 and TRBJ1-2; possibly TRBD1 for D (6 bases). The length of the CDR3 is 14 residues. Trimming cost V 1 base and J 6 bases, with 13 bases left between them. The V gene's germline CDR1 is SGHRS and CDR2 YFSETQ. The CDR3 reads CASSLIARGDGYTF. CDR3 coding DNA: TGCGCCAGCAGCTTGATCGCCAGGGGAGATGGCTACACCTTC.

This chain uses TRBV29-1 with TRBJ1-1; D gene unclear. Per germline, CDR1 SQVTM and CDR2 ANQGSEA. The ends were cut back, 4 bases at V and 1 base at J, with 7 bases in the middle. CDR3 size: 12 residues. In DNA, the CDR3 is TGCAGCGTTGTGTCAGGGAACACTGAAGCTTTCTTT. It encodes CSVVSGNTEAFF. The full variable domain, completed using reference TRBV29-1 and TRBJ1-1, is SAVISQKPSRDICQRGTSLTIQCQVDSQVTMMFWYRQQPGQSLTLIATANQGSEATYESGFVIDKFPISRPNLTFSTLTVSNMSPEDSSIYLCSVVSGNTEAFFGQGTRLTVV.

The chain combines TRBV28 with TRBJ2-3, with D perhaps matching TRBD1 (5 bases). The CDR3 has 14 residues. Germline V gene data show CDR1 as MDHEN and CDR2 as SYDVKM. Deletions cut 5 bases from V and 4 bases from J, with 13 bases between. The CDR3 loop reads CASSLSGLADTQYF. CDR3 coding DNA: TGTGCCAGCAGTCTCTCAGGGTTAGCAGATACGCAGTATTTT. The entire variable domain, with the rest obtained from reference TRBV28 and TRBJ2-3, is as follows: DVKVTQSSRYLVKRTGEKVFLECVQDMDHENMFWYRQDPGLGLRLIYFSYDVKMKEKGDIPEGYSVSREKKERFSLILESASTNQTSMYLCASSLSGLADTQYFGPGTRLTVL.

The chain combines TRBV7-9 with TRBJ1-4, with TRBD1 as a possible D gene (6 bases). V was shortened by 5 bases and J by 9 bases, with 13 bases between the two germline ends. The CDR3 loop spans 13 amino acids. CDR1 and CDR2 (germline): SEHNR, FQNEAQ (reference sequence). This CDR3 is CASSIDRRKKLFF. Written as DNA, the CDR3 is TGTGCCAGCAGCATTGACAGGCGGAAAAAACTGTTTTTT.

The chain uses TRBV10-3 and TRBJ1-3; a possible D gene is TRBD1 (5 bases). The CDR3 has 14 residues. Germline CDR1 is ENHRY and CDR2 is SYGVKD. The germline V and J ends were trimmed by 3 bases and 3 bases, with 9 bases remaining between them. CDR3: CAISEEGLGNTIYF. CDR3 in DNA: TGTGCCATCAGTGAAGAGGGGCTTGGAAACACCATATATTTT.

J is TRBJ1-5 and V is TRBV19; 9 bases are a match to TRBD1. This CDR3 region has 15 residues. The V and J ends lost 4 bases and 6 bases, in that order; junction bases with no gene match: 7. CDR1 LNHDA and CDR2 SQIVND come from the germline V gene (reference sequence). Here the CDR3 reads CASSSGTGFFQPQHF. The DNA for the CDR3 is TGTGCCAGTAGTAGTGGGACAGGGTTTTTTCAGCCCCAGCATTTT.

The gene calls are TRBV19 and TRBJ1-2; D remains unclear. Germline CDR1 is LNHDA and CDR2 is SQIVND (reference sequence). Trimming removed 2 bases at V and 9 bases at J, with 7 bases between. The CDR3 totals 11 residues. CDR3 DNA sequence: TGTGCCAGTAGTATATCAGGCCGCTACACCTTC. This gives the protein CASSISGRYTF.

V is TRBV29-1 and J is TRBJ1-2, with D perhaps matching TRBD1 (5 bases). Trimming cost V 7 bases and J 4 bases, with 16 bases left between them. Germline V gene lookup returns CDR1 SQVTM and CDR2 ANQGSEA. The CDR3 spans 13 residues. CDR3 nucleotides: TGCAGCGCCCGGACATCCGCCAGCTATGGCTACACCTTC. Its translation: CSARTSASYGYTF.

This clone showed up just once. The rearrangement joins TRBV5-4 to TRBJ1-3; D remains unclear. This CDR3 is built from 13 residues. The V gene's germline CDR1 is SGHNT and CDR2 YYREEE (reference sequence). V lost 4 bases, J lost 1 base, and 6 bases lay in between. CDR3 amino acids: CASSIASGNTIYF. In nucleotides, the CDR3 is TGTGCCAGCAGCATCGCTTCTGGAAACACCATATATTTT.

The rearrangement uses TRBV27 and TRBJ2-7; a possible D gene is TRBD2 (5 bases). V lost 3 bases to trimming and J lost 5 bases, with 14 bases between them. The CDR3 consists of 14 residues. From germline, CDR1 is MNHEY and CDR2 SMNVEV (reference sequence). CDR3 DNA sequence: TGTGCCAGCAGTTTTCGGGGAATATCCCACGAGCAGTACTTC. Translating it yields CASSFRGISHEQYF.

The chain has TRBV11-2 and TRBJ2-3, with TRBD2 identical over 8 bases. Germline loops: CDR1 SGHAT, CDR2 FQNNGV. J lost 0 bases, V lost 5 bases, and 7 bases had no gene match. There are 16 residues in the CDR3. As DNA, the CDR3 is TGTGCCAGCAGCGAGATCGGGGGGGACAGCACAGATACGCAGTATTTT. This translates into CASSEIGGDSTDTQYF.

The V and J genes are TRBV9 and TRBJ1-1; D is uncertain. The CDR3 contains 18 residues. CDR1 and CDR2 (germline): SGDLS, YYNGEE. V was cut by 0 bases and J by 3 bases, with 21 bases left in between. The CDR3 nucleotides are TGTGCCAGCAGCGTAGCCCCGGGGTTGGGCCTTGGGGACACTGAAGCTTTCTTT. It encodes CASSVAPGLGLGDTEAFF.

A single count supports this clone. The rearrangement joins TRBV4-1 to TRBJ2-1, with 7 bases matching TRBD2. The CDR3 is 16 residues long. Looked up from germline, CDR1 is MGHRA and CDR2 is YSYEKL. After removal of 4 bases from V and 7 bases from J, the junction contained 13 bases not matched to a gene. Written as DNA, the CDR3 is TGCGCCAGCAGCCCTAGTAGGGCGGGAGTTCGTAATGAGCAGTTCTTC. Its protein product is CASSPSRAGVRNEQFF.

This chain joins TRBV7-9 and TRBJ1-2; 8 bases agree with TRBD1. Germline V CDR1 and CDR2: SEHNR, FQNEAQ (reference sequence). The CDR3 consists of 16 residues. Germline trimming cut 3 bases from V and 0 bases from J; bases unmatched to any gene: 6. CDR3 sequence (DNA): TGTGCCAGCAGCTTCGGGACAGGAATAACTAACTATGGCTACACCTTC. It specifies CASSFGTGITNYGYTF.

The V call is TRBV4-2, the J call TRBJ1-1; 7 bases map to TRBD1. The CDR3 extends over 14 amino acids. CDR1 is LGHNA and CDR2 is YNFKEQ in the germline V gene. Trimming at V came to 1 base and at J to 5 bases, leaving 4 bases not matched to a gene. In DNA, the CDR3 is TGTGCCAGCAGCCAAGGAAGGGGGCGGACTGAAGCTTTCTTT. Its translation: CASSQGRGRTEAFF.

The CDR3 here is CAISDMGREGTGELFF. The CDR3 DNA is TGTGCCATCAGTGATATGGGAAGGGAGGGCACCGGGGAGCTGTTTTTT. This chain joins TRBV10-3 and TRBJ2-2; TRBD2 matches at 7 bases. The CDR3 spans 16 residues. The J segment lost 4 bases and the V segment lost 3 bases, leaving 8 bases of the junction unmatched. Germline CDR1 and CDR2: ENHRY and SYGVKD.

This clone showed up just a few times. The V call is TRBV12-3 or TRBV12-4, the J call TRBJ2-1; a weak D match, TRBD2 (5 bases). V was pared by 5 bases and J by 8 bases, with 13 bases between. The CDR3 has 13 amino acids. The CDR3 loop reads CASSLDLDYEQFF. The CDR3 nucleotides are TGTGCCAGCAGTCTGGACTTGGATTATGAGCAGTTCTTC.

The V gene is TRBV6-4, the J gene TRBJ2-2; TRBD2 aligns across 7 bases. This CDR3 is 18 amino acids long. Germline V gives CDR1 MRHNA, CDR2 SNTAGT. V trimming: 6 bases; J trimming: 11 bases; junction bases outside the gene matches: 24. The CDR3 region is CASSSTLGVAGDLNELFF. The CDR3 nucleotides are TGTGCCAGCAGCTCCACCCTAGGGGTAGCGGGTGATCTGAACGAGCTGTTTTTT.

This clone was seen a few times. The chain has TRBV4-1 and TRBJ1-4; a weak D match, TRBD1 (5 bases). The CDR3 is 18 amino acids. Trimming took off 3 bases at V and 0 bases at J, with 17 bases between the two ends. CDR1 and CDR2 from the germline V gene are MGHRA and YSYEKL. This chain's CDR3 is CASSHGAGRRATNEKLFF. In DNA form, the CDR3 reads TGCGCCAGCAGCCACGGGGCGGGGAGACGTGCAACTAATGAAAAACTGTTTTTT.

A single count supports this clone. This chain uses TRBV11-2 with TRBJ1-2; D possibly corresponds to TRBD1 (5 bases). There are 14 residues in the CDR3. V lost 6 bases, J lost 8 bases, and 19 bases lay in between. The germline V gene encodes CDR1 SGHAT and CDR2 FQNNGV. The CDR3 coding sequence is TGTGCCAGCAGTCATCAGGGTTACGAGGAAGGCTACACCTTC. This encodes CASSHQGYEEGYTF. The variable domain in full, with the rest retrieved from reference TRBV11-2 and TRBJ1-2, is EAGVAQSPRYKIIEKRQSVAFWCNPISGHATLYWYQQILGQGPKLLIQFQNNGVVDDSQLPKDRFSAERLKGVDSTLKIQPAKLEDSAVYLCASSHQGYEEGYTFGSGTRLTVV.

The chain has TRBV6-5 and TRBJ1-1, with D perhaps matching TRBD1 (5 bases). The V gene's germline CDR1 is MNHEY and CDR2 SVGAGI. The germline V and J ends were trimmed by 4 bases and 4 bases, with 16 bases remaining between them. CDR3 length equals 15 residues. The CDR3 protein is CASSFGHSGSTEAFF. CDR3 DNA sequence: TGTGCCAGCAGTTTCGGACACTCGGGGTCCACTGAAGCTTTCTTT.

The chain is built from TRBV15 and TRBJ2-1; D remains ambiguous. The CDR3 contains 13 residues. V gave up 0 bases and J gave up 8 bases, with 8 bases separating them. The germline gives CDR1 LNHNV, CDR2 YYDKDF (reference sequence). CDR3 bases: TGTGCCACCAGCAGAGAGCCCCAAGATGAGCAGTTCTTC. This sequence encodes CATSREPQDEQFF.

The chain recombines TRBV4-2 with TRBJ1-1; D remains ambiguous. In germline, CDR1 is LGHNA, CDR2 YNFKEQ. The CDR3 has 13 amino acids. Between the trimmed V and J ends, which lost 0 bases and 0 bases, there was a span of 2 bases. Here the CDR3 DNA reads TGTGCCAGCAGCCAAGACTTGAACACTGAAGCTTTCTTT. It specifies CASSQDLNTEAFF.

This rearrangement joins TRBV30 to TRBJ2-1, with a possible D match to TRBD1 (6 bases). The germline gives CDR1 GTSNPN, CDR2 SVGIG (reference sequence). The ends were cut back, 3 bases at V and 7 bases at J, with 16 bases in the middle. This CDR3 contains 14 residues. The CDR3, as DNA: TGTGCCTGGAGGAACAGGGTTGGTGGAAATGAGCAGTTCTTC. It codes for CAWRNRVGGNEQFF.

The chain links TRBV10-2 to TRBJ1-3; the D is unclear. Trimming shortened V by 2 bases and J by 0 bases, and 8 bases separated the two germline ends. Per germline, CDR1 WSHSY and CDR2 SAAADI. This CDR3 region has 15 residues. The CDR3 loop is CASSELALSGNTIYF. The CDR3, as DNA: TGCGCCAGCAGTGAGCTTGCCCTCTCTGGAAACACCATATATTTT.

This chain links TRBV9 with TRBJ2-1; 14 nucleotides match TRBD2. Germline CDR1 is SGDLS and CDR2 is YYNGEE. With 4 bases clipped from V and 5 bases from J, the junction kept 5 bases outside the gene matches. This CDR3 comprises 16 residues. The DNA of the CDR3 is TGTGCCAGCAGCCGACGGGGACTAGCGGGGGACAATGAGCAGTTCTTC. Its protein is CASSRRGLAGDNEQFF.

This chain uses TRBV12-5 with TRBJ1-2, with D possibly TRBD1 on 6 matching bases. The CDR3 is 15 amino acids. V was clipped by 7 bases and J by 1 base, with 16 bases between them. Germline CDR1 LGHNT, CDR2 FRNRAP. The chain's CDR3 is CASAPPEGVNYGYTF. CDR3 nucleotides: TGTGCTAGTGCCCCCCCTGAGGGGGTTAACTATGGCTACACCTTC.

The chain has TRBV27 and TRBJ1-1; TRBD1 might be the D (5 bases). The CDR3 length is 15 residues. The V gene's germline CDR1 is MNHEY and CDR2 SMNVEV (reference sequence). Trimming removed 3 bases from V and 0 bases from J, with 11 bases in between. CDR3 in DNA: TGTGCCAGCAGTTTCGCGCGGACAATGAACACTGAAGCTTTCTTT. Amino acids: CASSFARTMNTEAFF.

The CDR3 spells CASSIQATYEQYF. CDR3 DNA: TGCGCCAGCAGCATACAGGCCACCTACGAGCAGTACTTC. The rearrangement joins TRBV5-1 to TRBJ2-7; D possibly corresponds to TRBD1 (5 bases). The V end was cut by 4 bases, the J end by 2 bases, with 10 bases between. There are 13 residues in the CDR3. Germline CDR1 reads SGHRS; CDR2 reads YFSETQ.